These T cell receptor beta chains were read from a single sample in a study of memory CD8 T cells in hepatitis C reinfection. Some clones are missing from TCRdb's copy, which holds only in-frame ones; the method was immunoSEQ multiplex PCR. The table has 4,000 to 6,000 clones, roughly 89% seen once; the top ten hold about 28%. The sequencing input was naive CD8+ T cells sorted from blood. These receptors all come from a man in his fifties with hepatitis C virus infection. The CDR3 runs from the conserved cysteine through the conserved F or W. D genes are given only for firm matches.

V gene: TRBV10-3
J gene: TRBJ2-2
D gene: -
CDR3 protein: CAISESTLTTGPADTGELFF

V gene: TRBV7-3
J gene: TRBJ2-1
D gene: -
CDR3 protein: CASSPGFSNNEQFF

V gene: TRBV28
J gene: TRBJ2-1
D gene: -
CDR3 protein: CASSSPRESSYNEQFF

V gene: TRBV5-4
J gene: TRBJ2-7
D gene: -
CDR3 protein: CASRGSASYEQYF

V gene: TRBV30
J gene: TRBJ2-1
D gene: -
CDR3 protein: CAWSVAMNEQFF

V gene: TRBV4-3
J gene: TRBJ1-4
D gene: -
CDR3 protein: CASSQVGGGSNEKLFF

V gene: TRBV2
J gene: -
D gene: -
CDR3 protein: CASRTGDLAGEYEQYF

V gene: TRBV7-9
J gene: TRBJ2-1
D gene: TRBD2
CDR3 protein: CASSLYTGGEGNEQFF

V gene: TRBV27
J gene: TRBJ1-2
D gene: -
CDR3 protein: CASSLSISAGRSYTF

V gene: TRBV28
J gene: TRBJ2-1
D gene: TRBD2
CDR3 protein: CASSLTAGGGYNEQFF

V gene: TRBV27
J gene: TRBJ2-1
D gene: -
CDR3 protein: CASSLLGRFRNEQFF

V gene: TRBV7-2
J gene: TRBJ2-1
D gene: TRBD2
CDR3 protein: CASSPTSGSIYNEQFF

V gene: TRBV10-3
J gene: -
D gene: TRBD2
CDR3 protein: CAISVACPAGGSYEQYF

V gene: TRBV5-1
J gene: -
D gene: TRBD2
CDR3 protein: CASSDLAGYEQYF

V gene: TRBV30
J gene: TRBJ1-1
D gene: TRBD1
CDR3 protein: CAWGQGLNTEAFF

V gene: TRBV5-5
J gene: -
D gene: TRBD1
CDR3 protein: CASSTPDRELSNEQYF

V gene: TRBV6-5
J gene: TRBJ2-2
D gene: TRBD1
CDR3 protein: CASSLTGGTGELFF

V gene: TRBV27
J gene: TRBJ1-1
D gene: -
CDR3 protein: CASSLGQMNTEAFF

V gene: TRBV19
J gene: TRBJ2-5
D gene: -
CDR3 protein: CASSMFSVSSETQYF

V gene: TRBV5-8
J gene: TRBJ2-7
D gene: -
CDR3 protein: CASSLTGSGYEQYF

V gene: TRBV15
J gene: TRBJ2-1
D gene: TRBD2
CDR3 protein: CATSSGLAGVVEQFF

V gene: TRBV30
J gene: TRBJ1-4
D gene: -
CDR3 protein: CAWAGPTNEKLFF

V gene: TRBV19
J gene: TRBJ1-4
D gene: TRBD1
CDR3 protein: CASSPGTATNEKLFF

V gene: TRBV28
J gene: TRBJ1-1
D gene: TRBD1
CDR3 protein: CASSPMDRVIGGTEAFF

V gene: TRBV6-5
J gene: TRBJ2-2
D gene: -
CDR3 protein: CASSYGGTSGELFF

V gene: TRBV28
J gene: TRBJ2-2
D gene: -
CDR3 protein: CASSLRGGRKELFF

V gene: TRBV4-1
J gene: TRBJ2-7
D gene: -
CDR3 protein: CASSLRDTTYEQYF

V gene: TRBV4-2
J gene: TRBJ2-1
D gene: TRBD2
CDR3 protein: CASSQASREDSYNEQFF

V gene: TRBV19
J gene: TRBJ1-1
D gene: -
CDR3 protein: CASSISAMIITNNTEAFF

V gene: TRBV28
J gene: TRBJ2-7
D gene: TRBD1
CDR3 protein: CASSFPRTGGSREQYF

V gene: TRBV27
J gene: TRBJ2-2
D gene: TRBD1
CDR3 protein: CASISGTGGSGELFF

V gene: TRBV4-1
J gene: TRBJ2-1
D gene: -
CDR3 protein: CASSQDNHNTDEQFF

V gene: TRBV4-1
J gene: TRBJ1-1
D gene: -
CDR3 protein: CASSQGYDSLNTEAFF

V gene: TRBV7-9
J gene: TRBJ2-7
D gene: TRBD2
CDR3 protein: CASSLFTGGVYEQYF

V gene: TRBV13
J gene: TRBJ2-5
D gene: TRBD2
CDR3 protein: CASSLRAGGRETQYF

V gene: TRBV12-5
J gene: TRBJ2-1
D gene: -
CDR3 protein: CASGSYVTGLDEQFF

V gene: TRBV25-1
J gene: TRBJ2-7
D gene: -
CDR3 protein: CASSAYEQYF

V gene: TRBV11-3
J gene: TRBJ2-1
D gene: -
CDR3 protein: CASSFMSASSYNEQFF

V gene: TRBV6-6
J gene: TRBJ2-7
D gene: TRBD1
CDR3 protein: CASGTGAYEQYF

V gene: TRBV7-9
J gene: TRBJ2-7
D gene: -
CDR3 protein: CASYGWSGRSTYEQYF

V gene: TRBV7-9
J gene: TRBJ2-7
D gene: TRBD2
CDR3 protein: CASSQDPGGSYEQYF